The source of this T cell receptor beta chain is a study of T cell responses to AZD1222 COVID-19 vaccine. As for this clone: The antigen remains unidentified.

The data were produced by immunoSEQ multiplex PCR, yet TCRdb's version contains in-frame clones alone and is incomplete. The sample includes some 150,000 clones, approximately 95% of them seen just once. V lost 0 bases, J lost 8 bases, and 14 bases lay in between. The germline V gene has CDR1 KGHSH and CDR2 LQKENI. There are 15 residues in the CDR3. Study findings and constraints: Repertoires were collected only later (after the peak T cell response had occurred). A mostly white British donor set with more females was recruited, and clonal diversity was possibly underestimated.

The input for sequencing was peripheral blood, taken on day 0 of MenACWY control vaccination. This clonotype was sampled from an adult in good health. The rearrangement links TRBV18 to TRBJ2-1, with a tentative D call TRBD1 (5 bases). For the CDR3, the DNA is TGTGCCAGCTCACCACCGGGGCACGTTGTCGATGAGCAGTTCTTC. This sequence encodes CASSPPGHVVDEQFF.